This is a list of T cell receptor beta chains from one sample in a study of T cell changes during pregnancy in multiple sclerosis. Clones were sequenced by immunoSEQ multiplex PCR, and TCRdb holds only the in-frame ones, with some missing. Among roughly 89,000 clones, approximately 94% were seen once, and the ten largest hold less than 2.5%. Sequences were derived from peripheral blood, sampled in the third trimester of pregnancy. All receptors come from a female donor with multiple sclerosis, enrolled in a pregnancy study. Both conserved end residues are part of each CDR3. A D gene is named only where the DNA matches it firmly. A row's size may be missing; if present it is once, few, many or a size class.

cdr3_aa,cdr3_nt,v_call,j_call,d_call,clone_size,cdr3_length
CAGGTGGDDGYTF,TGTGCCGGCGGGACAGGGGGCGACGATGGCTACACCTTC,TRBV10-3,TRBJ1-2,TRBD1,-,13
CASSFSDTQYF,TGTGCCAGCAGTTTCTCCGATACGCAGTATTTT,TRBV2,TRBJ2-3,-,-,11
CASSVSPSYEQYF,TGTGCCAGTAGCGTGTCTCCCTCCTACGAGCAGTACTTC,TRBV28,TRBJ2-7,-,once,13
CSVLGLAGGDNEQFF,TGCAGCGTCCTCGGACTAGCGGGGGGGGACAATGAGCAGTTCTTC,TRBV29-1,TRBJ2-1,TRBD2,-,15
CASSPVPGTGDGNTIYF,TGCGCCAGCAGCCCCGTTCCGGGGACAGGGGATGGAAACACCATATATTTT,TRBV5-1,TRBJ1-3,TRBD1,-,17
CASSWERNGEQYF,TGTGCCAGCAGCTGGGAGCGGAATGGCGAGCAGTACTTC,TRBV9,TRBJ2-7,-,-,13
CASSQDSLADTQYF,TGCGCCAGCAGCCAAGACTCCCTAGCAGATACGCAGTATTTT,TRBV4-3,TRBJ2-3,-,once,14
CASSLLAGTYNEQFF,TGTGCCAGCAGTTTGCTAGCGGGGACCTACAATGAGCAGTTCTTC,TRBV28,TRBJ2-1,TRBD2,-,15
CASGTSSYEQYF,TGTGCCAGCGGCACCTCCTCCTACGAGCAGTACTTC,TRBV27,TRBJ2-7,-,-,12
CASSFRDNSYEQYF,TGTGCCAGCAGCTTTCGGGACAACTCCTACGAGCAGTACTTC,TRBV7-9,TRBJ2-7,-,-,14
CASSPTRDRGRETQYF,TGTGCCAGCAGCCCCACCCGGGACAGGGGACGAGAGACCCAGTACTTC,TRBV5-4,TRBJ2-5,TRBD1,-,16
CASSASGVSYEQYF,TGTGCCAGCTCAGCTAGCGGGGTATCCTACGAGCAGTACTTC,TRBV18,TRBJ2-7,TRBD2,-,14
CASGAGSYQPQHF,TGTGCCAGCGGAGCGGGGTCCTATCAGCCCCAGCATTTT,TRBV28,TRBJ1-5,-,-,13
CASSKAGGRAGEQYF,TGTGCCAGCAGCAAAGCTGGCGGGAGGGCTGGCGAGCAGTACTTC,TRBV21-1,TRBJ2-7,-,few,15
CASSLRTSASYEQYF,TGTGCCAGCTCCCTTCGGACTAGCGCCTCCTACGAGCAGTACTTC,TRBV18,TRBJ2-7,TRBD2,-,15
CASSISRSGDTQYF,TGTGCCAGTAGTATTTCCAGGTCGGGGGATACGCAGTATTTT,TRBV19,TRBJ2-3,-,-,14
CASSQAPAAGGETQYF,TGCGCCAGCAGCCAAGCTCCGGCGGCGGGAGGTGAGACCCAGTACTTC,TRBV4-1,TRBJ2-5,TRBD2,many,16
CASSPTRGTPSSGANVLTF,TGTGCCAGCAGTCCTACGCGGGGGACACCCTCCTCTGGGGCCAACGTCCTGACTTTC,TRBV28,TRBJ2-6,-,-,19
CASSLTGTSGNTIYF,TGTGCCAGCAGCTTAACCGGGACTTCTGGAAACACCATATATTTT,TRBV5-5,TRBJ1-3,-,-,15
CAISSGTKGTEAFF,TGTGCCATCAGCTCCGGGACAAAGGGCACTGAAGCTTTCTTT,TRBV10-3,TRBJ1-1,-,once,14
CASSPGQGRETQYF,TGTGCCAGCAGCCCAGGACAGGGTCGGGAGACCCAGTACTTC,TRBV5-4,TRBJ2-5,TRBD1,-,14
CASSSTTGRYGYTF,TGTGCCAGCAGCTCCACGACAGGGAGATATGGCTACACCTTC,TRBV5-4,TRBJ1-2,TRBD1,-,14
CASSQDLGLDYNEQFF,TGTGCCAGCAGCCAAGATCTGGGACTAGATTACAATGAGCAGTTCTTC,TRBV4-2,TRBJ2-1,TRBD2,-,16
CATSSPGQGTYEQYF,TGTGCCACCAGCAGCCCGGGACAGGGAACATACGAGCAGTACTTC,TRBV15,TRBJ2-7,TRBD1,once,15
CASSREGFTEAFF,TGTGCCAGCAGCCGGGAGGGTTTCACTGAAGCTTTCTTT,TRBV5-4,TRBJ1-1,-,-,13
CASSESAGGLSYEQYF,TGTGCCAGCAGTGAATCGGCAGGGGGCTTATCCTACGAGCAGTACTTC,TRBV6-1,TRBJ2-7,TRBD1,-,16
CASSPTTGVNYGYTF,TGCGCCAGCAGCCCAACGACAGGGGTGAACTATGGCTACACCTTC,TRBV4-1,TRBJ1-2,TRBD1,-,15
CASSLAQGGVNEQYF,TGCGCCAGCAGCTTGGCGCAGGGTGGAGTAAACGAGCAGTACTTC,TRBV5-1,TRBJ2-7,-,once,15
CASSLALAGPYNEQFF,TGTGCCAGCAGCTTAGCCCTAGCGGGGCCCTACAATGAGCAGTTCTTC,TRBV7-9,TRBJ2-1,TRBD2,-,16
CASSLVGAGGPHGYTF,TGTGCCAGCAGCTTAGTCGGGGCAGGGGGACCTCATGGCTACACCTTC,TRBV7-9,TRBJ1-2,TRBD1,-,16
CASSLDLPGTVQYF,TGTGCCAGCAGCTTGGATCTCCCTGGGACAGTTCAGTACTTC,TRBV5-8,TRBJ2-4,TRBD1,-,14